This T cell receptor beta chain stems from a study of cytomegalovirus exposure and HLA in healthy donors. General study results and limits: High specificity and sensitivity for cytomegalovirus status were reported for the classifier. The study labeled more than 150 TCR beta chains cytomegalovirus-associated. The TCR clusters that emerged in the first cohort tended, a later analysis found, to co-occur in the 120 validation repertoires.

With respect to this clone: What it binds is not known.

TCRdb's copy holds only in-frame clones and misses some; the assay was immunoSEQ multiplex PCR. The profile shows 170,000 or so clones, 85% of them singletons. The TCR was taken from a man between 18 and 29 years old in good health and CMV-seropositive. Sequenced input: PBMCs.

For the CDR3, the DNA is TGTGCCAGCAGTGAAGCCACATCGGGTGAGCAGTTCTTC. This sequence encodes CASSEATSGEQFF. The chain is built from TRBV2 and TRBJ2-1; no clear D. Trimming took 0 bases from V and 9 from J, leaving 9 bases between them. The V gene's germline CDR1 is SNHLY and CDR2 FYNNEI. This CDR3 has 13 amino acids.